This is a list of T cell receptor beta chains from one sample in a study of CD8 T cells in Susac syndrome. A single record per CDR3 protein comes from TCRdb applying MiXCR to the immunoSEQ multiplex PCR reads. The sample consists of about 200,000 distinct CDR3 sequences, about 91% of them appearing once. The sample consisted of CD4+ T cells from PBMCs. The receptors were sampled from a human donor with Susac syndrome. Both conserved end residues are part of each CDR3. A D gene is named only where the DNA matches it firmly. Size is stated for part of the rows, as once, few or many counts, or as a class when the clone is expanded.

D gene	V gene	J gene	clone size	CDR3 DNA	CDR3 protein
NA	TRBV19	TRBJ1-2	NA	TGTGCCAGTAGTTCCGGCGAGGACCTTCTCCCCGTTGGCTACACCTTC	CASSSGEDLLPVGYTF
TRBD1	TRBV27	TRBJ2-5	NA	TGTGCCAGCAGTAACAGGGGGCGGGAGACCCAGTACTTC	CASSNRGRETQYF
NA	TRBV19	TRBJ2-3	NA	TGTGCCAGTACCGTCAAGCGGACCCCGGGCACAGATACGCAGTATTTT	CASTVKRTPGTDTQYF
TRBD1	TRBV25-1	TRBJ1-1	NA	TGTGCCAGCAGTGTGACAGGGACGATCACTGAAGCTTTCTTT	CASSVTGTITEAFF
NA	TRBV18	TRBJ1-1	NA	TGTGCCAGCTCACGAGCCGCGATACCGAACACTGAAGCTTTCTTT	CASSRAAIPNTEAFF
NA	TRBV28	TRBJ1-1	NA	TGTGCCAGCAGCCCACCGGAGAACACTGAAGCTTTCTTT	CASSPPENTEAFF
TRBD1	TRBV5-1	TRBJ2-1	NA	TGCGCCAGCAGCTTGGTTGGACAGGGCAGGGGCAATGAGCAGTTCTTC	CASSLVGQGRGNEQFF
TRBD1	TRBV5-1	TRBJ2-7	NA	TGCGCCAGCAGACAGGGGGCCGGGAGCTCCTACGAGCAGTACTTC	CASRQGAGSSYEQYF
NA	TRBV19	TRBJ2-7	NA	TGTGCCAGTAGTATTGGGTTTCTCAGCTACGAGCAGTACTTC	CASSIGFLSYEQYF
TRBD1	TRBV30	TRBJ1-4	NA	TGTGCCTGGAGTATCGGACAGGGCGAAAAACTGTTTTTT	CAWSIGQGEKLFF
NA	TRBV6-1	TRBJ2-3	NA	TGTGCCAGCAGCGACGGAAGCACAGATACGCAGTATTTT	CASSDGSTDTQYF
TRBD1	TRBV19	TRBJ1-1	NA	TGTGCCAGTAGGCGACAGGGGAACACTGAAGCTTTCTTT	CASRRQGNTEAFF
TRBD1	TRBV7-9	TRBJ2-7	NA	TGTGCCAGCAGCAGACAGGGGGCTTTCTACGAGCAGTACTTC	CASSRQGAFYEQYF
NA	TRBV19	TRBJ1-5	once	TGTGCCAGTAGTAGCGGGACACCTGATCAGCCCCAGCATTTT	CASSSGTPDQPQHF
NA	TRBV2	TRBJ2-3	NA	TGTGCCAGCACGGGTTTGGTCACAGATACGCAGTATTTT	CASTGLVTDTQYF
TRBD2	TRBV3-1	TRBJ2-7	NA	TGTGCCAGCAGCCAAGGGGGGTATGCGGGGGGTAGCGAGCAGTACTTC	CASSQGGYAGGSEQYF
NA	TRBV27	TRBJ1-2	NA	TGTGCCAGCAGTTTAGAGTCTAGGGGTGCCTGGGGCTACACCTTC	CASSLESRGAWGYTF
NA	TRBV28	TRBJ1-1	NA	TGTGCCAGCAGTTTATATCTCGGGAAGCCTGAAGCTTTCTTT	CASSLYLGKPEAFF
NA	TRBV6-1	TRBJ1-1	NA	TGTGCCAGCAGTGCGGCGAGTGGGGGTAACACTGAAGCTTTCTTT	CASSAASGGNTEAFF
NA	TRBV29-1	TRBJ1-2	NA	TGCAGCGTTGAAGACCCCCAGAGCCTTATGCGCTACACCTTC	CSVEDPQSLMRYTF
NA	TRBV12-3/TRBV12-4	TRBJ2-5	NA	TGTGCCAGTTCGACAAGGGAAGAGACCCAGTACTTC	CASSTREETQYF
NA	TRBV28	TRBJ1-2	NA	TGTGCCAGCAGTTTTCAGGGACCGAGGGGTGGCTACACCTTC	CASSFQGPRGGYTF
NA	TRBV21-1	TRBJ2-3	NA	TGTGCCAGCAGCAAAGATAACGGCGGGGGTTATACGCAGTATTTT	CASSKDNGGGYTQYF
TRBD2	TRBV20-1	TRBJ2-1	NA	TGCAGTGCCACGGGGAGCGGGAATCCCTACAATGAGCAGTTCTTC	CSATGSGNPYNEQFF
NA	TRBV7-2	TRBJ2-1	NA	TGTGCCAGCAGCTTAGTGGCGGGGGCCGAAAACAATGAGCAGTTCTTC	CASSLVAGAENNEQFF
NA	TRBV30	TRBJ2-2	NA	TGTGCCTGGAGTAGAGGAAACACCGGGGAGCTGTTTTTT	CAWSRGNTGELFF
NA	TRBV12-3/TRBV12-4	TRBJ1-5	NA	TGTGCCAGCAGCCTCAGGGAGGCCCAGCCCCAGCATTTT	CASSLREAQPQHF
NA	TRBV7-6	TRBJ2-7	NA	TGTGCCAGCAGCCCCAGGGGTGACCACGAGCAGTACTTC	CASSPRGDHEQYF